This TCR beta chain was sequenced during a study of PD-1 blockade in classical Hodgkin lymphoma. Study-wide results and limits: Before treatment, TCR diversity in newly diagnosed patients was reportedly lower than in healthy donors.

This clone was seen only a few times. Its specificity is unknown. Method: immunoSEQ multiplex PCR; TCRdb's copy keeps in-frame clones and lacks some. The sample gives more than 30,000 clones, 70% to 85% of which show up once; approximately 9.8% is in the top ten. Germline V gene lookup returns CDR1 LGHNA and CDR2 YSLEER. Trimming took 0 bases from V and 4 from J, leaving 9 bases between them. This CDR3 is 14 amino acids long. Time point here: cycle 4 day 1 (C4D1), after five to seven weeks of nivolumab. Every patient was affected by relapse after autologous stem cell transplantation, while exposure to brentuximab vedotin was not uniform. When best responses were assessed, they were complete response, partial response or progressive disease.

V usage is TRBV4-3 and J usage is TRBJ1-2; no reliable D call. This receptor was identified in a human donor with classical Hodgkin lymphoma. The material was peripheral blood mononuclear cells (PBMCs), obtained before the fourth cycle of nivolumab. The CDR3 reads CASSQDRGSYGYTF. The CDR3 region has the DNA TGCGCCAGCAGCCAAGATCGCGGTTCCTATGGCTACACCTTC.